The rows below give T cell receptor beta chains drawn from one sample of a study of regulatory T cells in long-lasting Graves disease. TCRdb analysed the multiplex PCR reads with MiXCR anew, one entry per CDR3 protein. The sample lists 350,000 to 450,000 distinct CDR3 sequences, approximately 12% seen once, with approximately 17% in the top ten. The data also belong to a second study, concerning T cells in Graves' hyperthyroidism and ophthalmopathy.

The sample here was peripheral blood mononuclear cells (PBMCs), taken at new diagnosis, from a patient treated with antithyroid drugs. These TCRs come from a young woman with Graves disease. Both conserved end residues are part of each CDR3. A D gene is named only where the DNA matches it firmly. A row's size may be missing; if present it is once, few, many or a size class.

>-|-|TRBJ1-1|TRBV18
TGTGCCAGCTCACTCCTCGAGGGAACTAAGAACACTGAAGCTTTCTTT
CASSLLEGTKNTEAFF
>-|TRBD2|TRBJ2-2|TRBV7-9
TGTGCCAGCTCCGGGACTAGCGGGAGGGTCGACGCCGGGGAGCTGTTTTTT
CASSGTSGRVDAGELFF
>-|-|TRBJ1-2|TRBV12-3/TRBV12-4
TGTGCCAGCATCCCAAGGAGCCGGGCGAACTATGGCTACACCTTC
CASIPRSRANYGYTF
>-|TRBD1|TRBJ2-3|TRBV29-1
TGCAGCGTAAGGACAGGGTTGGATACGCAGTATTTT
CSVRTGLDTQYF
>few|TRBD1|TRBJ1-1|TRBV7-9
TGTGCCAGCAAATACTGGACAGGGCCTGGCGACACTGAAGCTTTCTTT
CASKYWTGPGDTEAFF
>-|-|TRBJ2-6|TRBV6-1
TGTGCCAGCAGGGGTGGGGCCAACGTCCTGACTTTC
CASRGGANVLTF
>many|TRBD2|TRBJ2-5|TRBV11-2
TGTGCCAGCGGGGGGGGGATGAGCAGTAGAGAGACCCAGTACTTC
CASGGGMSSRETQYF
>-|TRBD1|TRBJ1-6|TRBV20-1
TGCAGTGCTTCTTCCGCGGACAGGGGTTTTTCACCCCTCCACTTT
CSASSADRGFSPLHF
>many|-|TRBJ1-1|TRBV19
TGTGCCAGTAGTATGGGGTCGCGGGGGACTGAAGCTTTCTTT
CASSMGSRGTEAFF
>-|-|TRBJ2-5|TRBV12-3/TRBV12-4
TGTGCCAGCAGTTTTTGGGAGCCTACCCGAGAAGAGACCCAGTACTTC
CASSFWEPTREETQYF
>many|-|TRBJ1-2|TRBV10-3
TGTACCATCAGTGAGTCTCCGTCAGGAGGGTCTGCAAACTATGGCTACACCTTC
CTISESPSGGSANYGYTF
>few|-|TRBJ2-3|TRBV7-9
TGTGCCAGCAGCTTGGGGGACACCAATCAGCCCCAGTATTTT
CASSLGDTNQPQYF
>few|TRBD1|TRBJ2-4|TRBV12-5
TGTGCTAGTGGTCGGACAGGTTTAAACATTCAGTACTTC
CASGRTGLNIQYF
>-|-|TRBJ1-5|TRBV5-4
TGTGCCAGCAGCCCCGCGGAGGGCCAGCCCCAGCATTTT
CASSPAEGQPQHF
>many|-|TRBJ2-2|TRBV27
TGTGCCAGCAGTGCCCGCCTTTGGGGGGGGCAAGGGACCGGGGAGCTGTTTTTT
CASSARLWGGQGTGELFF
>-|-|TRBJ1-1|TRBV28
TGTGCCAGCAGTTTTGAATCCGCTTCTTTTTTT
CASSFESASFF
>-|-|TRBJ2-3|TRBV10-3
TGTGCCGCATCCAGCCGGCGGGGTACGCAGTATTTT
CAASSRRGTQYF
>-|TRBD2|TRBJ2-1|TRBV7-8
TGTGCCAGCAGCCCGGAGGCGAAAGGACTAGCTCATGAGCAGTTCTTC
CASSPEAKGLAHEQFF
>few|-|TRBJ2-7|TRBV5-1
TGCGCCAGCAGCCTCCCCTCAGGGGCACTCTACGAGCAGTACTTC
CASSLPSGALYEQYF
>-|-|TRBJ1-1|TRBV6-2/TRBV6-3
TGTGCCAGCAGTTACGTCGTGAACACTGAAGCTTTCTTT
CASSYVVNTEAFF
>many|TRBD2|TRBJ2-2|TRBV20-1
TGCAGTGCTAGAGACTCAGGGAGCGGGACCTGGAACACCGGGGAGCTGTTTTTT
CSARDSGSGTWNTGELFF
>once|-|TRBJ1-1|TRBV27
TGTGCCAGCAGTTTAGAACAGGTTGCTTCGGTCACTGAAGCTTTCTTT
CASSLEQVASVTEAFF
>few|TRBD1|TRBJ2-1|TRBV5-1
TGCGCCAGCAGCGGAAGGGACAGGGCGGACAATGAGCAGTTCTTC
CASSGRDRADNEQFF
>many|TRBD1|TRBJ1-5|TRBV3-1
TGTGCCAGCAGCCCCGGACAGGGCGGCCGACAGCCCCAGCATTTT
CASSPGQGGRQPQHF
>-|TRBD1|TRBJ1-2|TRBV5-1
TGCGCCAGCAGCTCCCCAACCGGGACAGGGTATATTAACTATGGCTACACCTTC
CASSSPTGTGYINYGYTF
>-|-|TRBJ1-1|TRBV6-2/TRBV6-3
TGTGCCAGCAGTTACTTTGGGGTCACTGAAGCTTTCTTT
CASSYFGVTEAFF
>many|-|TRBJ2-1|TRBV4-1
TGCGCCAGCAGCCCCAAGCGAGGCTCCTACAATGAGCAGTTCTTC
CASSPKRGSYNEQFF
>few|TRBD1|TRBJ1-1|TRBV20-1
TGCAGTGCTTTTTTTAGGGGGCGACCGGGGGGCCCTGAAGCTTTCTTT
CSAFFRGRPGGPEAFF
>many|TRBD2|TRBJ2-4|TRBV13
TGTGCCAGCAGCTCGTGGGGGGGTGTGAGAAAAAACATTCAGTACTTC
CASSSWGGVRKNIQYF
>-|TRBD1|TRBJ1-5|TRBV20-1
TGCAGTGCTAGTGGGGATAGGACAGGGGGAATTTCGGGCAATCAGCCCCAGCATTTT
CSASGDRTGGISGNQPQHF
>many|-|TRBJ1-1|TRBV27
TGTGCCAGCAGTACGTACGCGGAAAACACTGAAGCTTTCTTT
CASSTYAENTEAFF
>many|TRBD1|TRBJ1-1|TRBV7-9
TGTGCCGCGGACAGGGGGACAGTGGTGAACACTGAAGCTTTCTTT
CAADRGTVVNTEAFF
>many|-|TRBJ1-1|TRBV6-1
TGTGCCAGCAGTCAAGATTTTAACACTGAAGCTTTCTTT
CASSQDFNTEAFF
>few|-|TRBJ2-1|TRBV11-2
TGTGCCAGCAGCTCAGCCTACATCGGGGGAAAGGGTAGGTACAATGAGCAGTTCTTC
CASSSAYIGGKGRYNEQFF
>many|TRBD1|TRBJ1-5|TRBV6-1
TGTGCCAGCAGTCTCCGGGACAGGCCCTATAGCAATCAGCCCCAGCATTTT
CASSLRDRPYSNQPQHF